The 24 T cell receptor beta chains in this list originate from one sample, sequenced in a study of cytotoxic CD8 clonotypes in ibrutinib-treated CLL. TCRdb's table, derived via immunoSEQ multiplex PCR, lists solely in-frame clones and lacks some. Counted here are around 200,000 clones, about four fifths occurring once; the ten biggest clones make up about an eighth. The sequenced sample was PBMCs, obtained after 12 months of ibrutinib treatment. These receptors were taken from a human donor with chronic lymphocytic leukemia.

The chain carries TRBV27 and TRBJ1-2, with 8 bases identical to TRBD1. V was clipped by 6 bases and J by 5 bases; unmatched bases: 17. Germline CDR1 reads MNHEY; CDR2 reads SMNVEV (reference sequence). CDR3 length equals 17 residues. CDR3 sequence: CASSISRGQGSSYGYTF. The CDR3 region has the DNA TGTGCCAGCAGCATAAGCCGAGGACAGGGCAGCTCTTATGGCTACACCTTC.

This clone was observed a single time. The chain is built from TRBV7-9 and TRBJ2-3; the D call may be TRBD1 or TRBD2 (6 bases each). Germline assignment: CDR1 SEHNR and CDR2 FQNEAQ (reference sequence). The CDR3 contains 16 residues. V was trimmed by 4 bases and J by 0 bases, leaving 14 bases between them. The CDR3 DNA reads TGTGCCAGCAGCTGGGGGGCCGGGCTGAGCACAGATACGCAGTATTTT. Protein: CASSWGAGLSTDTQYF.

The chain carries TRBV16 and TRBJ1-3; no reliable D call. CDR1 and CDR2 (germline): KGHSY, FQNENV. The V and J ends lost 0 bases and 2 bases respectively, with 8 bases between them. This CDR3 contains 15 residues. CDR3 bases: TGTGCCAGCAGCCAATCGACCCTCGCTGGAAACACCATATATTTT. Amino acid sequence: CASSQSTLAGNTIYF. Full variable domain (remainder filled in from reference TRBV16 and TRBJ1-3): GEEVAQTPKHLVRGEGQKAKLYCAPIKGHSYVFWYQQVLKNEFKFLISFQNENVFDETGMPKERFSAKCLPNSPCSLEIQATKLEDSAVYFCASSQSTLAGNTIYFGEGSWLTVV.

CDR3 sequence reads: CASTPDRGLMNTEAFF. Written as DNA, the CDR3 is TGTGCCAGCACCCCCGACCGGGGTTTAATGAACACTGAAGCTTTCTTT. The rearrangement links TRBV7-8 to TRBJ1-1, with unresolved D. Germline CDR1 is SGHVS and CDR2 is FQNEAQ. Between the trimmed V and J ends, which lost 7 bases and 0 bases, there was a span of 18 bases. The CDR3 runs to 16 residues. The variable domain in full, with the rest retrieved from reference TRBV7-8 and TRBJ1-1, is GAGVSQSPRYKVAKRGQDVALRCDPISGHVSLFWYQQALGQGPEFLTYFQNEAQLDKSGLPSDRFFAERPEGSVSTLKIQRTQQEDSAVYLCASTPDRGLMNTEAFFGQGTRLTVV.

The V gene is TRBV5-1, the J gene TRBJ2-2; 16 positions agree with TRBD2. This CDR3 contains 19 residues. Germline V gives CDR1 SGHRS, CDR2 YFSETQ. V was pared by 4 bases and J by 3 bases, with 9 bases of the junction left unmatched. CDR3 amino acids: CASSPGTSGGAYYTGELFF. CDR3 in DNA: TGCGCCAGCAGCCCCGGGACTAGCGGGGGGGCCTACTACACCGGGGAGCTGTTTTTT.

The rearrangement links TRBV7-9 to TRBJ2-7, with TRBD2 as a possible D gene (6 bases). The length of the CDR3 is 15 residues. The germline V and J ends were trimmed by 5 bases and 2 bases, with 16 bases remaining between them. Germline values: CDR1 SEHNR, CDR2 FQNEAQ (reference sequence). The CDR3: CASSVTALATYEQYF. The CDR3 DNA reads TGTGCCAGCAGCGTCACCGCCCTAGCGACCTACGAGCAGTACTTC.

The rearrangement links TRBV5-1 to TRBJ2-7; 10 bases map to TRBD1. This CDR3 region has 16 residues. CDR1 and CDR2 from the germline V gene are SGHRS and YFSETQ. Germline trimming cut 1 base from V and 4 bases from J; bases unmatched to any gene: 8. In nucleotides, the CDR3 is TGCGCCAGCAGCTTGATATCGGGACAGGGGAGGTACGAGCAGTACTTC. Its translation: CASSLISGQGRYEQYF.

J is TRBJ1-2 and V is TRBV11-3; D may be TRBD1 (5 bases). The CDR3 totals 17 residues. The V gene lost 6 bases and the J gene lost 3 bases, with 23 bases spanning the gap. Germline CDR1 reads SGHNT; CDR2 reads YENEEA. The CDR3 loop is CASSPPARGTLDYGYTF. Here the CDR3 DNA reads TGTGCCAGCAGTCCCCCCGCCCGGGGGACCCTTGACTATGGCTACACCTTC.

The CDR3 is CASSYGWSSGNTIYF. CDR3 DNA: TGTGCCAGCAGTTACGGGTGGAGCTCTGGAAACACCATATATTTT. J is TRBJ1-3 and V is TRBV6-5; D is undetermined. Trimming took off 2 bases at V and 0 bases at J, with 8 bases between the two ends. The CDR3 contains 15 residues. Germline V gene sequence: CDR1 MNHEY, CDR2 SVGAGI.

The gene calls are TRBV5-1 and TRBJ2-5; a possible D gene is TRBD2 (6 bases). V was trimmed by 4 bases and J by 0 bases, leaving 16 bases between them. The CDR3 loop spans 16 amino acids. Germline loops: CDR1 SGHRS, CDR2 YFSETQ. The CDR3 sequence: CASSPQGGGYQETQYF. Written as DNA, the CDR3 is TGCGCCAGCAGCCCCCAGGGAGGCGGCTACCAAGAGACCCAGTACTTC.

The chain uses TRBV4-1 and TRBJ2-5; perhaps TRBD1 as D (5 bases). With 4 bases removed from V and 5 bases from J, the gap between germline ends came to 14 bases. Germline values: CDR1 MGHRA, CDR2 YSYEKL. This CDR3 has 14 amino acids. The CDR3 DNA reads as TGCGCCAGCAGCCTGTCCCAGGGCCCCGAGACCCAGTACTTC. This encodes CASSLSQGPETQYF.

The V call is TRBV5-6, the J call TRBJ2-3, with D hard to call. Looked up from germline, CDR1 is SGHDT and CDR2 is YYEEEE. Trimming removed 1 base at V and 2 bases at J, with 8 bases between. The CDR3 sequence is 14 residues long. CDR3 region: CASSLRAVTDTQYF. CDR3 DNA: TGTGCCAGCAGCTTGAGGGCGGTCACAGATACGCAGTATTTT. Supplemented by reference TRBV5-6 and TRBJ2-3, the full variable domain reads DAGVTQSPTHLIKTRGQQVTLRCSPKSGHDTVSWYQQALGQGPQFIFQYYEEEERQRGNFPDRFSGHQFPNYSSELNVNALLLGDSALYLCASSLRAVTDTQYFGPGTRLTVL.

The gene calls are TRBV4-1 and TRBJ2-1; 10 nucleotides match TRBD2. Germline trimming cut 1 base from V and 5 bases from J; bases unmatched to any gene: 11. The CDR3 is 18 residues long. CDR1 is MGHRA and CDR2 is YSYEKL in the germline V gene. CDR3 in DNA: TGCGCCAGCAGCCAAGTGTGGGCTAGCGGGAGTGGGGACAATGAGCAGTTCTTC. Its protein is CASSQVWASGSGDNEQFF.

The chain uses TRBV6-6 and TRBJ2-2, with 9 bases matching TRBD2. The V gene end was trimmed by 8 bases and the J gene end by 0 bases; junction bases not matched to a gene: 1. The CDR3 runs to 14 residues. Germline CDR1 reads MNHNY; CDR2 reads SVGAGI (reference sequence). The CDR3: CASRLAANTGELFF. The CDR3 DNA follows: TGTGCCAGCCGACTAGCGGCGAACACCGGGGAGCTGTTTTTT.

The J gene is TRBJ2-1, the V gene TRBV12-2. TRBV12-2 is recorded as a pseudogene. CDR3 length equals 16 residues. The CDR3 region is CASRPHSGSSYNEQFF. CDR3 DNA sequence: TGTGCAAGTCGCCCCCACTCTGGCAGCTCCTACAATGAGCAGTTCTTC.

This chain links TRBV5-1 with TRBJ1-2; tentatively, D is TRBD1 (6 bases). CDR3 length: 15 residues. The V end lost 5 bases, the J end lost 3 bases, and 17 bases lay between the germline ends. Germline values: CDR1 SGHRS, CDR2 YFSETQ. CDR3 sequence reads: CASSFADRIHYGYTF. CDR3 nucleotide sequence: TGCGCCAGCAGTTTCGCTGACAGGATTCACTATGGCTACACCTTC.

The chain carries TRBV25-1 and TRBJ1-4; the D gene is possibly TRBD1 (5 bases). Between the trimmed V and J ends, which lost 5 bases and 7 bases, there was a span of 14 bases. This CDR3 has 14 amino acids. CDR1 is MGHDK, CDR2 SYGVNS, per germline. The CDR3 loop reads CASSKQEDAEKLFF. The CDR3 nucleotides are TGTGCCAGCAGTAAACAGGAGGACGCTGAAAAACTGTTTTTT.

The chain carries TRBV25-1 and TRBJ1-6; TRBD1 matches at 9 bases. There are 15 residues in the CDR3. The J segment lost 9 bases and the V segment lost 4 bases, leaving 7 bases of the junction unmatched. Germline lookup yields CDR1 MGHDK and CDR2 SYGVNS. CDR3 residues: CASSAGQGRSSPLHF. CDR3 coding DNA: TGTGCCAGCAGTGCGGGACAGGGAAGATCTTCACCCCTCCACTTT.

The chain has TRBV2 and TRBJ2-5, with D unresolved. The length of the CDR3 is 13 residues. Germline V CDR1 and CDR2: SNHLY, FYNNEI. The V and J ends lost 7 bases and 2 bases respectively, with 11 bases between them. Written as DNA, the CDR3 is TGTGCCAGCACCGCCGTGGGTCAAGAGACCCAGTACTTC. Protein sequence: CASTAVGQETQYF.

The rearrangement uses TRBV28 and TRBJ2-1; a weak D match, TRBD2 (6 bases). Looked up from germline, CDR1 is MDHEN and CDR2 is SYDVKM. Trimming took 4 bases from V and 8 from J, leaving 18 bases between them. The CDR3 has 15 residues. This chain's CDR3 is CASSSYVGGADEQFF. CDR3 nucleotide sequence: TGTGCCAGCAGTTCCTACGTGGGAGGTGCGGATGAGCAGTTCTTC.

The V call is TRBV30, the J call TRBJ1-4, with D hard to call. CDR3 length: 12 residues. The germline CDR1 and CDR2 sequences are GTSNPN and SVGIG (reference sequence). V lost 3 bases, J lost 4 bases, and 6 bases lay in between. The CDR3 sequence is CAWRRNNEKLFF. CDR3 coding DNA: TGTGCCTGGAGACGGAATAATGAAAAACTGTTTTTT.

In this sample, this clone turned up once. This sequence joins TRBV7-9 and TRBJ2-1, with 9 bases fitting TRBD1. The V gene's germline CDR1 is SEHNR and CDR2 FQNEAQ (reference sequence). Germline trimming cut 3 bases from V and 4 bases from J; bases unmatched to any gene: 1. The CDR3 totals 14 residues. Here the CDR3 DNA reads TGTGCCAGCAGCTTGGGGACAGGGTACAATGAGCAGTTCTTC. Amino acids: CASSLGTGYNEQFF.

The V and J genes are TRBV4-2 and TRBJ1-1, with unresolved D. This CDR3 has 15 residues. The germline V gene has CDR1 LGHNA and CDR2 YNFKEQ. The V end lost 1 base, the J end lost 2 bases, and 11 bases lay between the germline ends. CDR3 sequence (DNA): TGTGCCAGCAGCCAAGCCTCAGCCCCCAACACTGAAGCTTTCTTT. Amino acids: CASSQASAPNTEAFF.

V and J are TRBV5-1 and TRBJ2-1; 8 bases fit TRBD1. This CDR3 region has 13 residues. CDR1 SGHRS and CDR2 YFSETQ come from the germline V gene. Losses at the gene ends were 2 bases for V and 8 bases for J; bases not matched to a gene: 3. The DNA of the CDR3 is TGCGCCAGCAGCTTAGGACAGGGCTATGAGCAGTTCTTC. This encodes CASSLGQGYEQFF.